A single sample is the source of the 20 T cell receptor beta chains below, sequenced in a study of control samples from healthy donors and cancer patients. The table came from immunoSEQ multiplex PCR; TCRdb's copy has only in-frame clones and leaves some out. There are approximately 89,000 clones in the sample; 70% to 90% occur only once, and about 2.1% lies in the top ten. Input material: blood. The source is a woman in her thirties or forties in good health.

DNA of the CDR3: TGCGCCAGCAGCCCCCAAGGAGGCCGCGGTGGGGCCAACGTCCTGACTTTC. Translated: CASSPQGGRGGANVLTF. The V and J genes are TRBV5-1 and TRBJ2-6; perhaps TRBD2 as D (5 bases). Germline CDR1 and CDR2: SGHRS and YFSETQ. This CDR3 comprises 17 residues. V shed 4 bases and J shed 3 bases, with 17 bases lying between them.

The chain couples TRBV24-1 to TRBJ2-7; 11 bases map to TRBD1. The V segment lost 5 bases and the J segment 3 bases; nucleotides outside the gene matches: 8. CDR1 KGHDR and CDR2 SFDVKD come from the germline V gene. The CDR3 has 16 residues. CDR3 sequence (DNA): TGTGCCACCAGTGCGGTGGGGACAGGGGGAGGCTACGAGCAGTACTTC. Residues: CATSAVGTGGGYEQYF.

The chain carries TRBV29-1 and TRBJ2-5; TRBD2 might be the D (6 bases). This CDR3 spans 13 amino acids. In germline, CDR1 is SQVTM, CDR2 ANQGSEA. V was pared by 6 bases and J by 5 bases, with 16 bases between. CDR3 DNA sequence: TGCAGCGTGGAGAGACGGGAGTTTGAGACCCAGTACTTC. This sequence encodes CSVERREFETQYF.

As DNA, the CDR3 is TGTGCCAGCAGCCCCGGTCTTAGCACAGATACGCAGTATTTT. Encoded protein: CASSPGLSTDTQYF. This chain links TRBV7-9 with TRBJ2-3, with D unresolved. This CDR3 region has 14 residues. Germline CDR1 is SEHNR and CDR2 is FQNEAQ (reference sequence). V was cut by 5 bases and J by 0 bases, with 9 bases left in between.

This chain links TRBV6-4 with TRBJ2-1, with a possible D match to TRBD2 (6 bases). CDR3 length equals 15 residues. Germline loops: CDR1 MRHNA, CDR2 SNTAGT. Trimming pared 3 bases from V and 1 base from J, leaving 10 bases between. CDR3 residues: CASSEGLASYNEQFF. The DNA for the CDR3 is TGTGCCAGCAGTGAGGGACTGGCATCCTACAATGAGCAGTTCTTC.

This sequence joins TRBV10-3 and TRBJ1-2; D is ambiguous. Germline assignment: CDR1 ENHRY and CDR2 SYGVKD. V lost 0 bases and J lost 4, with 3 bases in between. The CDR3 covers 12 residues. DNA for the CDR3: TGTGCCATCAGTGAGTCAAGCTATGGCTACACCTTC. Translated: CAISESSYGYTF.

The chain employs TRBV7-2 and TRBJ2-1; D not resolved. V was shortened by 1 base and J by 4 bases, with 11 bases between the two germline ends. The CDR3 consists of 15 residues. Per the germline V gene, CDR1 is SGHTA and CDR2 is FQGNSA. CDR3 loop: CASSLGPSEYNEQFF. In nucleotides, the CDR3 is TGTGCCAGCAGCTTAGGCCCTTCCGAATACAATGAGCAGTTCTTC.

This chain links TRBV7-2 with TRBJ2-4, with 9 bases matching TRBD2. Trimming cost V 0 bases and J 4 bases; bases outside gene matches: 10. Germline CDR1 SGHTA, CDR2 FQGNSA. The CDR3 is made up of 18 amino acids. For the CDR3, the DNA is TGTGCCAGCAGCTTAGCGGCGCGGGGGGGAAATATAAAAAACATTCAGTACTTC. It encodes CASSLAARGGNIKNIQYF.

The chain links TRBV4-1 to TRBJ2-1; D is unclear. Germline V lookup: CDR1 MGHRA, CDR2 YSYEKL. Between the trimmed V and J ends, which lost 1 base and 9 bases, there was a span of 10 bases. The CDR3 contains 13 residues. CDR3 amino acids: CASSQAPTGEQFF. The CDR3 region has the DNA TGCGCCAGCAGCCAAGCGCCGACCGGTGAGCAGTTCTTC.

The CDR3 region is CASSVEITDNEQFF. The CDR3 nucleotides are TGTGCCAGCAGCGTAGAGATCACGGACAATGAGCAGTTCTTC. V usage is TRBV9 and J usage is TRBJ2-1; D ambiguous. Germline V gene data show CDR1 as SGDLS and CDR2 as YYNGEE. Trimming took off 0 bases at V and 5 bases at J, with 9 bases between the two ends. The CDR3 is made up of 14 amino acids.

The V call is TRBV27, the J call TRBJ2-5; 10 bases fit TRBD1. The germline gives CDR1 MNHEY, CDR2 SMNVEV (reference sequence). The CDR3 is made up of 17 amino acids. The V and J ends lost 2 bases and 5 bases, in that order; junction bases with no gene match: 11. CDR3 region: CASSLTSATGGWETQYF. Written as DNA, the CDR3 is TGTGCCAGCAGTTTAACTTCGGCGACAGGGGGCTGGGAGACCCAGTACTTC.

The V call is TRBV9, the J call TRBJ2-2; D may be TRBD2 (5 bases). Germline V gene lookup returns CDR1 SGDLS and CDR2 YYNGEE. The CDR3 has 14 amino acids. Between the trimmed V and J ends, which lost 4 bases and 5 bases, there was a span of 12 bases. The CDR3, as DNA: TGTGCCAGCAGCCCTCCCTCGGGGACCGGGGAGCTGTTTTTT. Amino acids: CASSPPSGTGELFF.

The chain links TRBV4-1 to TRBJ1-2; possible D gene TRBD1, 5 bases. The CDR3 length is 15 residues. CDR1 is MGHRA, CDR2 YSYEKL, per germline. V lost 0 bases and J 3 bases, leaving 11 bases between the germline ends. The CDR3 reads CASSQDAGKHYGYTF. As DNA, the CDR3 is TGCGCCAGCAGCCAAGATGCAGGGAAACACTATGGCTACACCTTC.

The J gene is TRBJ2-1, the V gene TRBV29-1; 10 nucleotides match TRBD2. Trimming took 6 bases from V and 5 from J; bases not matched to a gene: 1. The CDR3 has 12 residues. Germline V gene sequence: CDR1 SQVTM, CDR2 ANQGSEA. The chain's CDR3 is CSVGTSDNEQFF. The CDR3 DNA is TGCAGCGTGGGGACTAGCGACAATGAGCAGTTCTTC.

This clone was seen repeatedly, ten times or more. This chain connects TRBV6-5 to TRBJ1-2, with 7 bases matching TRBD1. Germline assignment: CDR1 MNHEY and CDR2 SVGAGI. V shed 4 bases and J 3 bases; nucleotides not matched to a gene: 2. The CDR3 is made up of 13 amino acids. The CDR3 is CASSSTGDYGYTF. Written as DNA, the CDR3 is TGTGCCAGCAGTTCTACAGGGGACTATGGCTACACCTTC.

J is TRBJ2-7 and V is TRBV7-8; D is ambiguous. Germline V CDR1 and CDR2: SGHVS, FQNEAQ. V dropped 2 bases and J dropped 0 bases, with 5 bases sitting between them. This CDR3 contains 13 residues. The CDR3 bases are TGTGCCAGCAGCTTAAAGGGCTCCTACGAGCAGTACTTC. It is translated as CASSLKGSYEQYF.

In DNA, the CDR3 is TGCAGTGCGGGACAGGAGGATACGCAGTATTTT. This translates into CSAGQEDTQYF. The chain is built from TRBV20-1 and TRBJ2-3; 8 bases match TRBD1. Germline CDR1 is DFQATT and CDR2 is SNEGSKA (reference sequence). The CDR3 has 11 residues. The ends lost 6 bases at V and 6 bases at J; junction bases unmatched: 2.

The chain carries TRBV20-1 and TRBJ1-1; no clear D. The germline V gene has CDR1 DFQATT and CDR2 SNEGSKA (reference sequence). The CDR3 extends over 14 amino acids. V dropped 3 bases and J dropped 1 base, with 12 bases sitting between them. The CDR3 DNA reads as TGCAGTGCTAGTTCCAGAAGTCGGAACACTGAAGCTTTCTTT. The encoded protein is CSASSRSRNTEAFF.

This rearrangement joins TRBV4-3 to TRBJ1-1; 8 bases map to TRBD1. The CDR3 is 16 amino acids. Unmatched junction bases numbered 5, after V lost 0 bases and J lost 2 bases. Germline CDR1 and CDR2: LGHNA and YSLEER. The CDR3 here is CASSQEGRGRNTEAFF. The CDR3 region has the DNA TGCGCCAGCAGCCAAGAGGGCAGGGGGCGAAACACTGAAGCTTTCTTT.

The CDR3 coding sequence is TGTGCCAGCAGTGGGTTGTGGCAGCCCCAGCATTTT. Its protein product is CASSGLWQPQHF. This rearrangement joins TRBV2 to TRBJ1-5; D remains unclear. CDR1 is SNHLY, CDR2 FYNNEI, per germline. The CDR3 contains 12 residues. The ends were cut back, 4 bases at V and 7 bases at J, with 8 bases in the middle.